This T cell receptor beta chain was profiled in a study of blood T cell repertoires in COVID-19. Study context: Acute and convalescent COVID-19 specimens originated in the United States, Italy and Spain.

Generated by immunoSEQ multiplex PCR, the TCRdb table keeps only in-frame clones and is missing some. The sample contains around 80,000 clones, 75% to 85% of which appear only once. The CDR3 sequence is 12 residues long. Trimming shortened V by 3 bases and J by 4 bases, and 9 bases separated the two germline ends. The germline V gene encodes CDR1 SQVTM and CDR2 ANQGSEA. The rearrangement links TRBV29-1 to TRBJ1-2; D call uncertain. The source material was peripheral blood. This TCR came from a woman in her 70s with acute or convalescent COVID-19. This chain's CDR3 is CSVEFRGYGYTF. The CDR3 bases are TGCAGCGTTGAGTTCCGGGGCTATGGCTACACCTTC. Full variable domain (outside the CDR3, taken from reference TRBV29-1 and TRBJ1-2): SAVISQKPSRDICQRGTSLTIQCQVDSQVTMMFWYRQQPGQSLTLIATANQGSEATYESGFVIDKFPISRPNLTFSTLTVSNMSPEDSSIYLCSVEFRGYGYTFGSGTRLTVV.